This T cell receptor (beta chain) was captured in a study of cytotoxic CD8 clonotypes in ibrutinib-treated CLL. This clone was detected only once. Using immunoSEQ multiplex PCR, the repertoire was profiled, and TCRdb retains in-frame clones only, with some absent. There are some 80,000 clones in the sample; 70% to 80% occur only once, and more than 4.5% lies in the top ten. This CDR3 has 14 residues. V was pared by 2 bases and J by 6 bases, with 5 bases of the junction left unmatched. The germline V gene has CDR1 MNHNY and CDR2 SVGAGI (reference sequence). The sample consisted of PBMCs, taken after 12 months of ibrutinib treatment. The receptor was derived from a human donor with chronic lymphocytic leukemia. The genes are TRBV6-6 and TRBJ2-7; 9 bases are shared with TRBD2. CDR3 region: CASSYGREGGEQYF. Written as DNA, the CDR3 is TGTGCCAGCAGTTACGGGCGGGAGGGGGGCGAGCAGTACTTC.